Shown below are 21 T cell receptor beta chains from a single sample sequenced in a study of shared clonotypes between healthy human individuals. The data were produced by immunoSEQ multiplex PCR, yet TCRdb's version contains in-frame clones alone and is incomplete. The sample comprises about 2.1 million clones, 85% to 95% of which are singletons, and 1.5% to 2% rests with the top ten. Naive CD8 cells, CD45RO-negative and positively selected for CCR7, excluded terminally differentiated effector memory CD45RA+ cells. The sample comprised naive CD8+ T cells from PBMCs. These receptors all stem from a young man in good health. Some clones in this sample may be carry-over from other donors' samples.

This clone was detected only a few times. The chain links TRBV7-9 to TRBJ1-5; weak D call: TRBD1 (6 bases). The CDR3 is 14 residues long. Germline V lookup: CDR1 SEHNR, CDR2 FQNEAQ (reference sequence). V was pared by 3 bases and J by 7 bases, with 13 bases between. CDR3 sequence reads: CASSLVRGHQPQHF. Here the CDR3 DNA reads TGTGCCAGCAGCTTGGTCAGGGGACACCAGCCCCAGCATTTT.

This clone was found a few times. The CDR3 nucleotides read TGTGCCAGCAGTGGGATTATGAGACAGCCGAACACTGAAGCTTTCTTT. It translates to CASSGIMRQPNTEAFF. The chain is built from TRBV2 and TRBJ1-1, with D possibly TRBD1 on 5 matching bases. Trimming pared 4 bases from V and 1 base from J, leaving 16 bases between. Per germline, CDR1 SNHLY and CDR2 FYNNEI. The CDR3 has 16 residues.

The chain recombines TRBV30 with TRBJ2-7; D might be TRBD1 (5 bases). The CDR3 contains 14 residues. The germline gives CDR1 GTSNPN, CDR2 SVGIG (reference sequence). The V gene lost 0 bases and the J gene lost 1 base, with 10 bases spanning the gap. The CDR3 here is CAWSVRSGSYEQYF. The CDR3, as DNA: TGTGCCTGGAGTGTACGTTCAGGGTCCTACGAGCAGTACTTC.

The chain joins TRBV7-2 to TRBJ1-2; possibly TRBD1 for D (6 bases). Germline V gives CDR1 SGHTA, CDR2 FQGNSA. Trimming stripped 5 bases from V and 3 bases from J, with 19 bases between. This CDR3 is 16 amino acids long. This CDR3 reads CASSLSGASLDYGYTF. The CDR3 nucleotides read TGTGCCAGCAGCCTCTCGGGGGCATCCCTGGACTATGGCTACACCTTC.

This clone was seen just once. This chain joins TRBV7-9 and TRBJ2-3; D ambiguous. The V end was cut by 2 bases, the J end by 0 bases, with 9 bases between. Per germline, CDR1 SEHNR and CDR2 FQNEAQ (reference sequence). The CDR3 is 15 amino acids. The CDR3: CASSLPLRSTDTQYF. The DNA for the CDR3 is TGTGCCAGCAGCTTACCTTTGCGTAGCACAGATACGCAGTATTTT.

V usage is TRBV19 and J usage is TRBJ2-5, with 11 nucleotides matching TRBD2. The CDR3 sequence is 13 residues long. After removal of 6 bases from V and 4 bases from J, the junction contained 1 base not matched to a gene. The germline V gene has CDR1 LNHDA and CDR2 SQIVND (reference sequence). CDR3 nucleotide sequence: TGTGCCAGTAGGCTAGCGGGAGGAGAGACCCAGTACTTC. Protein: CASRLAGGETQYF. Full variable domain (remainder filled in from reference TRBV19 and TRBJ2-5): DGGITQSPKYLFRKEGQNVTLSCEQNLNHDAMYWYRQDPGQGLRLIYYSQIVNDFQKGDIAEGYSVSREKKESFPLTVTSAQKNPTAFYLCASRLAGGETQYFGPGTRLLVL.

The CDR3 DNA reads TGTGCCAGCAGGGCTTTGGCAGCGAACTACGAGCAGTACTTC. Amino acids: CASRALAANYEQYF. The rearrangement uses TRBV28 and TRBJ2-7; D is undetermined. CDR3 length: 14 residues. V gave up 6 bases and J gave up 3 bases, with 15 bases separating them. Germline V gene sequence: CDR1 MDHEN, CDR2 SYDVKM. Full variable domain (remainder filled in from reference TRBV28 and TRBJ2-7): DVKVTQSSRYLVKRTGEKVFLECVQDMDHENMFWYRQDPGLGLRLIYFSYDVKMKEKGDIPEGYSVSREKKERFSLILESASTNQTSMYLCASRALAANYEQYFGPGTRLTVT.

A few counts support this clone. This chain uses TRBV4-1 with TRBJ1-2; TRBD1 might be the D (6 bases). There are 15 residues in the CDR3. In germline, CDR1 is MGHRA, CDR2 YSYEKL. Trimming shortened V by 0 bases and J by 0 bases, and 8 bases separated the two germline ends. The CDR3 DNA reads as TGCGCCAGCAGCCAAGAACAGGGCTCTAACTATGGCTACACCTTC. It specifies CASSQEQGSNYGYTF.

As DNA, the CDR3 is TGTGCCAGCAGTGCCGGGACAGGGCCCGATACGCAGTATTTT. It is translated as CASSAGTGPDTQYF. The V gene is TRBV28, the J gene TRBJ2-3, with 9 bases aligning to TRBD1. CDR3 length equals 14 residues. Germline V gene lookup returns CDR1 MDHEN and CDR2 SYDVKM. With V trimmed by 5 bases and J by 6 bases, 6 bases remained unmatched.

To note about this clone: This sample includes further DNA sequences coding for the same CDR3. V is TRBV7-6 and J is TRBJ2-5; D is unresolved. CDR1 and CDR2 from the germline V gene are SGHVS and FNYEAQ. V was pared by 4 bases and J by 2 bases, with 5 bases between. The CDR3 totals 12 residues. The chain's CDR3 is CASSSPQETQYF. The CDR3 DNA follows: TGTGCCAGCAGCTCCCCTCAAGAGACCCAGTACTTC.

V is TRBV5-1 and J is TRBJ2-1; D is perhaps TRBD1 or TRBD2 (5 bases each). Germline CDR1 SGHRS, CDR2 YFSETQ. V lost 4 bases and J lost 5, with 19 bases in between. The length of the CDR3 is 16 residues. The chain's CDR3 is CASSPLRGSTDNEQFF. DNA of the CDR3: TGCGCCAGCAGCCCACTACGGGGCTCTACCGACAATGAGCAGTTCTTC.

The chain is built from TRBV6-5 and TRBJ2-7; TRBD1 might be the D (5 bases). The CDR3 loop spans 14 amino acids. CDR1 and CDR2 (germline): MNHEY, SVGAGI. Trimming removed 4 bases at V and 2 bases at J, with 12 bases between. The CDR3 sequence is CASSSPEGAYEQYF. The CDR3 DNA is TGTGCCAGCAGTTCTCCGGAAGGGGCCTACGAGCAGTACTTC.

The rearrangement uses TRBV14 and TRBJ2-7, with TRBD2 as a possible D gene (6 bases). Germline loops: CDR1 SGHDN, CDR2 FVKESK. The CDR3 loop spans 13 amino acids. Trimming shortened V by 6 bases and J by 0 bases, and 9 bases separated the two germline ends. As DNA, the CDR3 is TGTGCCAGCAGGGCGGGGAGCTCCTACGAGCAGTACTTC. It encodes CASRAGSSYEQYF. The full variable domain, its missing parts supplied by reference TRBV14 and TRBJ2-7, is EAGVTQFPSHSVIEKGQTVTLRCDPISGHDNLYWYRRVMGKEIKFLLHFVKESKQDESGMPNNRFLAERTGGTYSTLKVQPAELEDSGVYFCASRAGSSYEQYFGPGTRLTVT.

The chain recombines TRBV7-9 with TRBJ1-1; 7 nucleotides align to TRBD1. The CDR3 has 15 amino acids. V trimming: 1 base; J trimming: 3 bases; junction bases outside the gene matches: 5. Germline assignment: CDR1 SEHNR and CDR2 FQNEAQ (reference sequence). The CDR3 bases are TGTGCCAGCAGCTTAGGACAGGGTATACACACTGAAGCTTTCTTT. It specifies CASSLGQGIHTEAFF.

V gene TRBV19 combines with J gene TRBJ2-3; D may be TRBD2 (6 bases). V lost 3 bases to trimming and J lost 7 bases, with 20 bases between them. Germline V gives CDR1 LNHDA, CDR2 SQIVND (reference sequence). This CDR3 contains 16 residues. CDR3 in DNA: TGTGCCAGTAGTATCCCCCGGACGGGGGTGAGGTATACGCAGTATTTT. It yields the protein CASSIPRTGVRYTQYF.

V is TRBV5-6 and J is TRBJ1-2; no firm D call. The germline V gene encodes CDR1 SGHDT and CDR2 YYEEEE. The CDR3 length is 16 residues. Trimming left V 0 bases short and J 3 bases short, with 15 bases between. The CDR3 sequence: CASSLGRLIRDYGYTF. CDR3 in DNA: TGTGCCAGCAGCTTGGGTAGGCTGATCCGCGACTATGGCTACACCTTC.

This chain connects TRBV10-1 to TRBJ1-1; TRBD1 matches 10 bases. V trimming: 6 bases; J trimming: 10 bases; junction bases outside the gene matches: 14. Looked up from germline, CDR1 is WNHNN and CDR2 is SYGVQD (reference sequence). This CDR3 has 15 residues. As DNA, the CDR3 is TGCGCCAGCAGCGAATCCGGGACAGGGGTTTCGATAGCTTTCTTT. The encoded protein is CASSESGTGVSIAFF.

The V and J genes are TRBV14 and TRBJ2-3; D ambiguous. Germline assignment: CDR1 SGHDN and CDR2 FVKESK. Trimming pared 3 bases from V and 6 bases from J, leaving 16 bases between. The CDR3 sequence is 15 residues long. The CDR3 protein is CASSQYYRLADTQYF. CDR3 in DNA: TGTGCCAGCAGCCAGTACTACCGGTTGGCGGATACGCAGTATTTT.

The table lists this clone with a count of one. The gene calls are TRBV4-2 and TRBJ2-1; TRBD2 aligns across 12 bases. The V segment lost 6 bases and the J segment 0 bases; nucleotides outside the gene matches: 9. Germline loops: CDR1 LGHNA, CDR2 YNFKEQ. The CDR3 totals 18 residues. The CDR3 coding sequence is TGTGCCAGCAGTCTCCTAGCGGGAGGGATCTACTCCTACAATGAGCAGTTCTTC. Translated: CASSLLAGGIYSYNEQFF.

The chain employs TRBV9 and TRBJ2-1, with D unresolved. CDR3 length equals 17 residues. The germline V gene has CDR1 SGDLS and CDR2 YYNGEE. V lost 0 bases to trimming and J lost 4 bases, with 17 bases between them. The CDR3 reads CASSVGSWAAPYNEQFF. The CDR3 DNA is TGTGCCAGCAGCGTAGGGAGTTGGGCAGCTCCTTACAATGAGCAGTTCTTC.

This clone was observed a single time. The rearrangement joins TRBV28 to TRBJ1-1, with a tentative D call TRBD1 (6 bases). CDR1 and CDR2 (germline): MDHEN, SYDVKM. The CDR3 covers 16 residues. Trimming stripped 6 bases from V and 0 bases from J, with 17 bases between. The CDR3 region has the DNA TGTGCCAGCAGCCTTACAGGGCCCCGAGTGAACACTGAAGCTTTCTTT. Its protein product is CASSLTGPRVNTEAFF.